These 24 T cell receptor beta chains were sequenced from one sample in a study of blood T cell repertoires in COVID-19. Sequencing was performed with immunoSEQ multiplex PCR; in TCRdb, only in-frame clones are kept and a portion is missing. The sample has 160,000 or so clones; 80% to 85% are singletons. What was sequenced was PBMCs or T cells enriched from blood (not recorded which). Receptors were obtained from a woman in her 50s who had recovered from COVID-19.

This clone was counted only a few times. V usage is TRBV15 and J usage is TRBJ1-1, with a tentative D call TRBD1 (6 bases). The CDR3 runs to 14 residues. V was shortened by 0 bases and J by 7 bases, with 12 bases between the two germline ends. Germline CDR1 reads LNHNV; CDR2 reads YYDKDF (reference sequence). The CDR3 DNA sequence: TGTGCCACCAGCAGAGAGAACAGGGAATTTGAAGCTTTCTTT. Protein product: CATSRENREFEAFF.

The chain combines TRBV4-2 with TRBJ1-2; D is unresolved. CDR3 length: 15 residues. The V and J ends lost 0 bases and 7 bases respectively, with 15 bases between them. CDR1 and CDR2 (germline): LGHNA, YNFKEQ. In DNA, the CDR3 is TGTGCCAGCAGCCAAGAGGAGGGTGGGGTCTTTGGCTACACCTTC. This translates into CASSQEEGGVFGYTF.

The chain has TRBV19 and TRBJ1-6; 9 bases line up with TRBD1. This CDR3 has 16 amino acids. Germline V gene data show CDR1 as LNHDA and CDR2 as SQIVND (reference sequence). The J segment lost 7 bases and the V segment lost 1 base, leaving 5 bases of the junction unmatched. The CDR3 region is CASSIVIGTGNSPLHF. The CDR3 region has the DNA TGTGCCAGTAGTATAGTTATAGGGACAGGGAATTCACCCCTCCACTTT.

The chain combines TRBV3-1 (or the pseudogene TRBV3-2) with TRBJ1-4; TRBD1 might be the D (5 bases). This CDR3 has 15 amino acids. V was cut by 5 bases and J by 8 bases, with 18 bases left in between. Germline V gene data show CDR1 as LGHDT and CDR2 as YNNKEL (reference sequence). CDR3 nucleotide sequence: TGTGCCAGCAGCTCTCCCTACGGGGGTAGAGAAAAACTGTTTTTT. It translates to CASSSPYGGREKLFF.

The gene calls are TRBV5-1 and TRBJ2-2, with D unclear. Trimming stripped 1 base from V and 4 bases from J, with 8 bases between. The CDR3 sequence is 14 residues long. Germline V gives CDR1 SGHRS, CDR2 YFSETQ. Here the CDR3 DNA reads TGCGCCAGCAGCTTGACACTAACCACCGGGGAGCTGTTTTTT. It translates to CASSLTLTTGELFF.

The gene calls are TRBV5-1 and TRBJ1-3; D is undetermined. The CDR3 totals 16 residues. The V gene lost 2 bases and the J gene lost 5 bases, with 17 bases spanning the gap. Germline V gives CDR1 SGHRS, CDR2 YFSETQ. The CDR3 region is CASSFPRPGERNTIYF. CDR3 coding DNA: TGCGCCAGCAGCTTCCCCAGGCCCGGGGAAAGAAACACCATATATTTT.

V usage is TRBV7-2 and J usage is TRBJ2-5, with TRBD1 as a possible D gene (5 bases). The germline gives CDR1 SGHTA, CDR2 FQGNSA. CDR3 length: 14 residues. Trimming shortened V by 1 base and J by 4 bases, and 10 bases separated the two germline ends. Written as DNA, the CDR3 is TGTGCCAGCAGCTTAGGGACAAATAGAGAGACCCAGTACTTC. This encodes CASSLGTNRETQYF.

This chain connects TRBV3-1 (or the pseudogene TRBV3-2) to TRBJ2-7; 7 bases align to TRBD1. The V gene's germline CDR1 is LGHDT and CDR2 YNNKEL (reference sequence). Losses at the gene ends were 3 bases for V and 3 bases for J; bases not matched to a gene: 14. This CDR3 is built from 17 residues. CDR3 in amino acids: CASSQDRTGFFLYEQYF. CDR3 DNA sequence: TGTGCCAGCAGCCAGGACCGGACAGGATTTTTCCTCTACGAGCAGTACTTC.

The V gene is TRBV18, the J gene TRBJ2-7, with 8 bases identical to TRBD1. The ends lost 4 bases at V and 4 bases at J; junction bases unmatched: 9. The germline gives CDR1 KGHSH, CDR2 LQKENI. CDR3 length: 15 amino acids. This chain's CDR3 is CASSQGQGQIYEQYF. DNA of the CDR3: TGTGCCAGCTCACAAGGACAGGGTCAAATTTACGAGCAGTACTTC.

J is TRBJ1-2 and V is TRBV9, with 7 nucleotides matching TRBD1. The CDR3 runs to 16 residues. Germline V lookup: CDR1 SGDLS, CDR2 YYNGEE. V was pared by 0 bases and J by 6 bases, with 11 bases of the junction left unmatched. Written as DNA, the CDR3 is TGTGCCAGCAGCGTAGAGGAAACAGGGGTTGTTCATGGCTACACCTTC. Protein: CASSVEETGVVHGYTF.

The chain recombines TRBV5-1 with TRBJ2-1; 9 bases agree with TRBD1. CDR3 length equals 16 residues. Looked up from germline, CDR1 is SGHRS and CDR2 is YFSETQ. V trimming: 4 bases; J trimming: 7 bases; junction bases outside the gene matches: 12. CDR3 nucleotide sequence: TGCGCCAGCAGCCCCCTTCCGGGACAGGGTTCGAATGAGCAGTTCTTC. It yields the protein CASSPLPGQGSNEQFF.

The chain employs TRBV15 and TRBJ1-5; the D gene is possibly TRBD1 (6 bases). Germline V lookup: CDR1 LNHNV, CDR2 YYDKDF (reference sequence). This CDR3 region has 20 residues. V lost 1 base, J lost 2 bases, and 24 bases lay in between. CDR3 amino acids: CATSRVIWVQGPRGNQPQHF. CDR3 sequence (DNA): TGTGCCACCAGCAGAGTAATATGGGTACAGGGACCTAGGGGCAATCAGCCCCAGCATTTT.

This clone was seen a few times. As DNA, the CDR3 is TGTGCCAGCAGCGAGGACAGGGGTCAGCCCCAGCATTTT. Translated, it gives CASSEDRGQPQHF. This sequence joins TRBV2 and TRBJ1-5; 9 bases fit TRBD1. The length of the CDR3 is 13 residues. In germline, CDR1 is SNHLY, CDR2 FYNNEI. The V and J ends lost 6 bases and 6 bases, in that order; junction bases with no gene match: 3.

The chain uses TRBV7-2 and TRBJ2-2; a possible D gene is TRBD2 (6 bases). The V end was cut by 2 bases, the J end by 5 bases, with 9 bases between. The CDR3 length is 14 residues. Germline V gene data show CDR1 as SGHTA and CDR2 as FQGNSA. As DNA, the CDR3 is TGTGCCAGCAGCTTATCCAGCGGGACCGGGGAGCTGTTTTTT. It encodes CASSLSSGTGELFF.

The chain employs TRBV19 and TRBJ1-2; D ambiguous. This CDR3 spans 16 amino acids. Germline CDR1 and CDR2: LNHDA and SQIVND (reference sequence). V dropped 2 bases and J dropped 2 bases, with 15 bases sitting between them. Here the CDR3 DNA reads TGTGCCAGTAGTATATATACCTGGGCAGGAAACTATGGCTACACCTTC. Its protein product is CASSIYTWAGNYGYTF.

This clone was counted a few times. The chain employs TRBV3-1 (or the pseudogene TRBV3-2) and TRBJ1-6; no clear D. The CDR3 has 15 residues. Trimming took off 6 bases at V and 7 bases at J, with 16 bases between the two ends. Looked up from germline, CDR1 is LGHDT and CDR2 is YNNKEL (reference sequence). CDR3 amino acids: CASRLLWTGNSPLHF. CDR3 sequence (DNA): TGTGCCAGCAGGCTGCTCTGGACGGGGAATTCACCCCTCCACTTT.

The chain employs TRBV5-6 and TRBJ2-1, with 9 bases fitting TRBD1. CDR3 length equals 15 residues. Trimming took 2 bases from V and 7 from J; bases not matched to a gene: 7. Germline V CDR1 and CDR2: SGHDT, YYEEEE. CDR3 DNA: TGTGCCAGCAGCTTCAGGACAGGGGTATTTAATGAGCAGTTCTTC. This translates into CASSFRTGVFNEQFF. The complete variable domain, with remaining parts taken from reference TRBV5-6 and TRBJ2-1, reads DAGVTQSPTHLIKTRGQQVTLRCSPKSGHDTVSWYQQALGQGPQFIFQYYEEEERQRGNFPDRFSGHQFPNYSSELNVNALLLGDSALYLCASSFRTGVFNEQFFGPGTRLTVL.

The gene calls are TRBV3-1 (or the pseudogene TRBV3-2) and TRBJ2-5, with D perhaps TRBD2 (5 bases). Trimming stripped 3 bases from V and 3 bases from J, with 11 bases between. The CDR3 contains 14 residues. CDR1 LGHDT and CDR2 YNNKEL come from the germline V gene (reference sequence). The CDR3 nucleotides read TGTGCCAGCAGCCATACTAGAACTAAAGAGACCCAGTACTTC. This codes for CASSHTRTKETQYF.

The rearrangement links TRBV24-1 to TRBJ2-1; 16 bases fit TRBD2. Germline assignment: CDR1 KGHDR and CDR2 SFDVKD. The V segment lost 4 bases and the J segment 6 bases; nucleotides outside the gene matches: 14. The CDR3 is 20 amino acids. The CDR3 loop reads CATSDPGSGTSGRGFNEQFF. CDR3 nucleotide sequence: TGTGCCACCAGTGACCCCGGCTCCGGGACTAGCGGGAGGGGTTTCAATGAGCAGTTCTTC.

This clone was counted a single time. The chain carries TRBV19 and TRBJ2-2; D gene uncertain. V lost 5 bases to trimming and J lost 1 base, with 14 bases between them. Germline-derived CDR1 and CDR2 are LNHDA and SQIVND (reference sequence). The CDR3 totals 16 residues. The CDR3 here is CASSSPYALNTGELFF. In nucleotides, the CDR3 is TGTGCCAGTAGTTCCCCCTACGCTCTGAACACCGGGGAGCTGTTTTTT.

Comments on this clone: This sample includes further DNA sequences coding for the same CDR3. CDR3 coding DNA: TGTGCCAGCAGCCAAGCTCGGGGAACCTACGAGCAGTACTTC. Amino acid sequence: CASSQARGTYEQYF. The chain uses TRBV3-1 (or the pseudogene TRBV3-2) and TRBJ2-7, with D possibly matching TRBD2 (5 bases). The germline V gene encodes CDR1 LGHDT and CDR2 YNNKEL (reference sequence). The CDR3 is 14 amino acids. V gave up 1 base and J gave up 2 bases, with 9 bases separating them.

The rearrangement joins TRBV15 to TRBJ1-2; TRBD1 matches at 8 bases. V lost 6 bases to trimming and J lost 3 bases; unmatched junction nucleotides: 3. CDR1 is LNHNV and CDR2 is YYDKDF in the germline V gene (reference sequence). This CDR3 spans 13 amino acids. The CDR3 region has the DNA TGTGCCACCAGTCAGGGGGCCTACTATGGCTACACCTTC. This gives the protein CATSQGAYYGYTF.

This rearrangement joins TRBV18 to TRBJ1-6; tentative D call: TRBD1 (6 bases). The V end lost 5 bases, the J end lost 0 bases, and 23 bases lay between the germline ends. The CDR3 contains 20 residues. Germline V lookup: CDR1 KGHSH, CDR2 LQKENI. CDR3 nucleotides: TGTGCCAGCTCAGCCACCTCCCCGGGGGGGGCGAACTCCTATAATTCACCCCTCCACTTT. Protein product: CASSATSPGGANSYNSPLHF.

This rearrangement joins TRBV18 to TRBJ1-1; TRBD1 is a possible D gene (5 bases). V was pared by 5 bases and J by 4 bases, with 17 bases between. CDR1 is KGHSH, CDR2 LQKENI, per germline. The CDR3 consists of 15 residues. The CDR3 nucleotides are TGTGCCAGCTCAAGGGTGGGGGGGTCCGGCACTGAAGCTTTCTTT. Translated: CASSRVGGSGTEAFF.